This T cell receptor beta chain was captured by sequencing in a study of T cell responses to AZD1222 COVID-19 vaccine. Whole-study results and caveats: In all cases, repertoires were sampled only after the peak T cell response. Clonal diversity may have been underestimated in mostly white British donors.

The table lists this clone with a count of one. Antigen specificity is unknown. The data were produced by immunoSEQ multiplex PCR, yet TCRdb's version contains in-frame clones alone and is incomplete. Altogether roughly 86,000 clones are present, 85% being singletons, with the ten largest covering 4.5%. Germline V gives CDR1 SGHNT, CDR2 YYREEE (reference sequence). V was trimmed by 0 bases and J by 8 bases, leaving 17 bases between them. The CDR3 spans 16 residues. The TCR comes from an adult who received the AZD1222 COVID-19 vaccine. The sequenced sample was peripheral blood, obtained 28 days after the second AZD1222 dose. The gene calls are TRBV5-4 and TRBJ1-4, with D possibly matching TRBD1 (5 bases). The CDR3 region is CASSLGIGDSGEKLFF. DNA for the CDR3: TGTGCCAGCAGCTTGGGAATAGGAGACAGCGGCGAAAAACTGTTTTTT.